This T cell receptor (beta chain) came from a study of T cells after yellow fever vaccination. The CDR3 totals 15 residues. Germline CDR1 reads LGHNA; CDR2 reads YSLEER. Losses at the gene ends were 0 bases for V and 6 bases for J; bases not matched to a gene: 6. This clonotype came up many times. Via MiXCR, TCRdb re-called the 5' RACE reads, giving one row per CDR3 protein. This table holds some 400,000 distinct CDR3 sequences, around 6.5% found once. The material sequenced was PBMCs, taken 5 days after the yellow fever booster vaccination. This TCR was sampled from a man aged 25 to 40 who received the YFV17D yellow fever vaccine. The chain carries TRBV4-3 and TRBJ1-2; 8 bases match TRBD1. The CDR3 DNA sequence: TGCGCCAGCAGCCAAGAAGGCAGGGGGCTCGATGGCTACACCTTC. Translating gives CASSQEGRGLDGYTF.